This T cell receptor (beta chain) was found in a study of T cell responses to AZD1222 COVID-19 vaccine. Of note for this clone: Its antigen is as yet unknown.

The assay was immunoSEQ multiplex PCR, and TCRdb's table has in-frame clones only and misses some. This table has some 200,000 clones, 85% to 95% appearing once. Findings of the study overall: Clonal diversity may have been underestimated in mostly white British donors.

V was pared by 1 base and J by 5 bases, with 10 bases of the junction left unmatched. The CDR3 consists of 16 residues. Germline assignment: CDR1 MGHRA and CDR2 YSYEKL. This chain connects TRBV4-1 to TRBJ2-5; 7 bases map to TRBD2. The material was peripheral blood, obtained on day 0 of AZD1222 vaccination. The origin of this receptor is an adult in good health. The CDR3 coding sequence is TGCGCCAGCAGCCAAGTCTGGAGCGGGACGCTTGAGACCCAGTACTTC. Protein: CASSQVWSGTLETQYF.